Listed below are T cell receptor beta chains from one sample, sequenced in a study of technical replicates of blood from a few donors. Using immunoSEQ multiplex PCR, the repertoire was profiled, and TCRdb retains in-frame clones only, with some absent. Seen here are over 60,000 clones, roughly 93% observed once, and the top ten hold about 0.26%. Input material: T cells isolated from PBMCs. The origin of the receptors is a human donor in good health. CDR3s include the opening cysteine and the closing phenylalanine or tryptophan. D genes are given only for firm matches. A row's size may be missing; if present it is once, few, many or a size class.

D	V	size	J	DNA	CDR3
.	TRBV5-4	.	TRBJ2-6	TGTGCCAGCACCGGACAGTTAAGGTTCTCTGGGGCCAACGTCCTGACTTTC	CASTGQLRFSGANVLTF
.	TRBV7-6	.	TRBJ2-6	TGTGCCAGCAGCTTAGCTAGCGGCTCTGGGGCCAACGTCCTGACTTTC	CASSLASGSGANVLTF
.	TRBV19	.	TRBJ1-2	TGTGCCAGTAGTATGGGGGGAGTCTATGGCTACACCTTC	CASSMGGVYGYTF
.	TRBV5-1	once	TRBJ1-1	TGCGCCAGCAGCTTGGGGCGGGGCCCATCACTCGAGGTTTTGGCTTTCTTT	CASSLGRGPSLEVLAFF
.	TRBV30	.	TRBJ1-4	TGTGCCTGGAGGTCAAATGAAAAACTGTTTTTT	CAWRSNEKLFF
.	TRBV4-1	.	TRBJ1-1	TGCGCCAGCAGCCAAACGGGGGGATCGAACACTGAAGCTTTCTTT	CASSQTGGSNTEAFF
TRBD1	TRBV4-1	.	TRBJ1-2	TGCGCCAGCAGCCAAGATCGATTGGGCGTGTATCACCGGGACAGCACTAACTATGGCTACACCTTC	CASSQDRLGVYHRDSTNYGYTF
.	TRBV28	.	TRBJ2-1	TGTGCCAGCAGTTTACACAGCTCCTACAATGAGCAGTTCTTC	CASSLHSSYNEQFF
.	TRBV29-1	.	TRBJ2-7	TGCAGCGTTGAAGTCGGGTTCGACGGCAAATACGAGCAGTACTTC	CSVEVGFDGKYEQYF
.	TRBV9	.	TRBJ2-2	TGTGCCAGCAGCCCCAGGGGCGAGTTTGGCACCGGGGAGCTGTTTTTT	CASSPRGEFGTGELFF
TRBD1	TRBV19	.	TRBJ1-5	TGTGCCAGTAGTATAGATAGGACAGGGGATGGTATTGTAAGGCATTTT	CASSIDRTGDGIVRHF
.	TRBV6-8	.	TRBJ2-5	TGTGCCAGCAGTTATCACGGGGTGGGCGAGACCCAGTACTTC	CASSYHGVGETQYF
TRBD2	TRBV6-5	.	TRBJ2-7	TGTGCCAGCAGTTACTCCGGAGCGGGAGACGCGGGCGAGCAGTACTTC	CASSYSGAGDAGEQYF
.	TRBV5-4	.	TRBJ1-1	TGTGCCAGCAGCTTGGGGTGGAGCATGAACACTGAAGCTTTCTTT	CASSLGWSMNTEAFF
.	TRBV6-1	.	TRBJ2-3	TGTGCCAGCAGTGAAGATTCCGGAGTCCAATCTAGCACAGATACGCAGTATTTT	CASSEDSGVQSSTDTQYF
.	TRBV18	few	TRBJ1-1	TGTGCCAGCTCCTTACAGGGTCGGGACACTGAAGCTTTCTTT	CASSLQGRDTEAFF
.	TRBV2	.	TRBJ1-5	TGTGCAGTCCAAGGAGTTGGTCAGCCCCAGCATTTT	CAVQGVGQPQHF
TRBD1	TRBV7-9	.	TRBJ1-1	TGTGCCAGCAGCGTCCAGGGGGAGGCTTTCTTT	CASSVQGEAFF
.	TRBV30	.	TRBJ1-4	TGTGCCTGGGCCGGGTTCCGAGAAAAACTGTTTTTT	CAWAGFREKLFF
.	TRBV5-1	.	TRBJ1-6	TGCGCCAGCAGCTTTAGTCCACAAACGGGGTCACCCCTCCACTTT	CASSFSPQTGSPLHF